This T cell receptor beta chain was captured by sequencing in a study of beta chain features in type 1 diabetes. Findings and limits, study-wide: Moderate but significant shortening of TCRB CDR3s was recorded in all four CD4+ subsets from Type 1 diabetes patients.

J gave up 0 bases and V 9 bases, and 7 bases lay outside the gene matches. The germline V gene encodes CDR1 ENHRY and CDR2 SYGVKD. The CDR3 runs to 15 residues. This clone turned up a few times. Its antigen is not known. The whole isolated RNA underwent reverse transcription, so sequencing captured expressed TCRB transcripts. An average around 3.5 million reads came from naive, central memory and regulatory T cell samples. Sequencing was performed with immunoSEQ multiplex PCR; in TCRdb, only in-frame clones are kept and a portion is missing. The sample consists of hundreds of thousands of clones, less than 20% of them appearing once.

The rearrangement joins TRBV10-3 to TRBJ2-3; TRBD1 matches 9 bases. The source material was naive CD4+ T cells from blood. The clonotype originates from a man aged 18 to 30 in good health. The CDR3 here is CAIAKQGASTDTQYF. The CDR3 region has the DNA TGTGCCATTGCGAAACAGGGGGCGAGCACAGATACGCAGTATTTT.